This T cell receptor (beta chain) was recorded in a study of cytomegalovirus exposure and HLA in healthy donors. Study at large: HLA-typed donors were the source of roughly 85 million unique TCRs held in an early data release. Study observations and caveats: Later analysis demonstrated an association between a missense DCLRE1C variant and TCR beta V- and J-gene trimming. For most TCR beta V segments, an earlier analysis put the productive rate at about 87% or about 30% of the time.

V trimming: 10 bases; J trimming: 5 bases; junction bases outside the gene matches: 13. CDR3 size: 15 residues. CDR1 and CDR2 (germline): MDHEN, SYDVKM. Primers for the PCR totalled 60 Vbeta and 13 Jbeta. The data were produced by immunoSEQ multiplex PCR, yet TCRdb's version contains in-frame clones alone and is incomplete. The repertoire holds some 150,000 clones, with roughly 82% as singletons. By share, this clone counts as medium-sized. Antigen: not known. V is TRBV28 and J is TRBJ1-5, with 8 bases that match TRBD1. Specimen: PBMCs. The sequence derives from a man aged 50 or older in good health and CMV-seropositive. The CDR3 is CATLTQGATDQPQHF. The CDR3 DNA is TGTGCCACCTTAACCCAGGGGGCTACGGATCAGCCCCAGCATTTT.